This T cell receptor (beta chain) was observed in a study of cytomegalovirus exposure and HLA in healthy donors. Study-level findings and limits: Among the most significant clusters, several appeared linked to common viral pathogens in a later analysis. Rarity marked most TCR sequences, yet some public TCRs occurred in many donors.

The length of the CDR3 is 15 residues. Germline values: CDR1 ENHRY, CDR2 SYGVKD. Between the trimmed V and J ends, which lost 5 bases and 1 base, there was a span of 12 bases. It was with 60 Vbeta and 13 Jbeta primers that the PCR ran. The method was immunoSEQ multiplex PCR; TCRdb's version includes in-frame clones alone and lacks a portion of them. The sample has under 90,000 clones; about 84% are singletons. Concerning this clone: Its antigen is not identified.

The source is a man aged 35-49 years in good health and CMV-seronegative. The chain links TRBV10-3 to TRBJ1-3, with D possibly being TRBD1 (5 bases). The sequencing input was PBMCs. This chain's CDR3 is CAISRGGESGNTIYF. The CDR3 coding sequence is TGTGCCATCAGTCGAGGAGGGGAGTCTGGAAACACCATATATTTT.